This passage covers 20 T cell receptor beta chains from one sample sequenced in a study of PD-L1 blockade in urothelial cancer. Time point defined: pretreatment peripheral blood. The table came from immunoSEQ multiplex PCR; TCRdb's copy has only in-frame clones and leaves some out. The top ten hold roughly 25% of the sample, which has about 45,000 clones, 70% to 90% seen once. This sample comprised PBMCs, obtained around atezolizumab (anti-PD-L1) treatment. These receptors originate from a donor at least 40 years old with urothelial cancer.

This chain uses TRBV6-1 with TRBJ1-1; a weak D match, TRBD1 (6 bases). Germline CDR1 reads MNHNS; CDR2 reads SASEGT. The CDR3 is 14 residues long. V was cut by 7 bases and J by 4 bases, with 16 bases left in between. The CDR3 nucleotides read TGTGCCAGCAAACTCGCAGGGGTGGCCACTGAAGCTTTCTTT. Amino acids: CASKLAGVATEAFF.

CDR3 nucleotides: TGCGCCAGCAGCCCGGGGGGGCCTTCCTACAATGAGCAGTTCTTC. It is translated as CASSPGGPSYNEQFF. The chain employs TRBV5-1 and TRBJ2-1; 8 bases are a match to TRBD2. CDR3 size: 15 residues. The germline V gene encodes CDR1 SGHRS and CDR2 YFSETQ. With 4 bases clipped from V and 1 base from J, the junction kept 4 bases outside the gene matches.

This clone is classed as large. The chain employs TRBV5-1 and TRBJ2-1; 15 nucleotides align to TRBD2. The V segment lost 4 bases and the J segment 5 bases; nucleotides outside the gene matches: 10. The CDR3 is made up of 18 amino acids. Per the germline V gene, CDR1 is SGHRS and CDR2 is YFSETQ. The CDR3 DNA reads TGCGCCAGCAGCCCCGGACTAGCGGGAGGGCCTAGGGACAATGAGCAGTTCTTC. This codes for CASSPGLAGGPRDNEQFF.

This chain links TRBV18 with TRBJ2-2; TRBD1 aligns across 10 bases. V dropped 3 bases and J dropped 3; count of bases not matched to a gene: 4. Germline V CDR1 and CDR2: KGHSH, LQKENI. This CDR3 comprises 16 residues. The CDR3 nucleotides read TGTGCCAGCTCACCGCCCGGGACAGGGGACACCGGGGAGCTGTTTTTT. It yields the protein CASSPPGTGDTGELFF. The whole variable domain, remainder taken from reference TRBV18 and TRBJ2-2, is NAGVMQNPRHLVRRRGQEARLRCSPMKGHSHVYWYRQLPEEGLKFMVYLQKENIIDESGMPKERFSAEFPKEGPSILRIQQVVRGDSAAYFCASSPPGTGDTGELFFGEGSRLTVL.

The chain recombines TRBV19 with TRBJ2-2, with 7 bases that match TRBD1. V was pared by 2 bases and J by 0 bases, with 0 bases of the junction left unmatched. From germline, CDR1 is LNHDA and CDR2 SQIVND (reference sequence). The CDR3 consists of 15 residues. The CDR3, as DNA: TGTGCCAGTAGTATACAGGGGGCGAACACCGGGGAGCTGTTTTTT. Translated, it gives CASSIQGANTGELFF.

V and J are TRBV23-1 and TRBJ2-2, with 10 bases identical to TRBD2. TRBV23-1 carries the ORF label, with uncertain function. J gave up 4 bases and V 2 bases, and 16 bases lay outside the gene matches. This CDR3 comprises 20 residues. The CDR3 sequence: CASSQRTSGYPPRGTGELFF. The CDR3 DNA reads TGCGCCAGCAGTCAACGGACTAGCGGATACCCGCCTCGAGGCACCGGGGAGCTGTTTTTT.

This clone was counted a single time. V is TRBV13 and J is TRBJ1-1; D gene uncertain. The CDR3 has 16 amino acids. V lost 4 bases, J lost 1 base, and 16 bases lay in between. Germline V lookup: CDR1 PRHDT, CDR2 FYEKMQ (reference sequence). The CDR3 loop is CASSSPRGFQNTEAFF. The CDR3 DNA follows: TGTGCCAGCAGCTCCCCTAGAGGGTTTCAGAACACTGAAGCTTTCTTT.

This chain links TRBV5-4 with TRBJ2-2; 10 positions agree with TRBD2. Losses at the gene ends were 4 bases for V and 3 bases for J; bases not matched to a gene: 3. This CDR3 region has 15 residues. Germline V CDR1 and CDR2: SGHNT, YYREEE (reference sequence). The CDR3 nucleotides are TGTGCCAGCAGCCCACTAGCGGGGCACACCGGGGAGCTGTTTTTT. Protein product: CASSPLAGHTGELFF.

V usage is TRBV7-8 and J usage is TRBJ2-6; 8 nucleotides line up with TRBD2. Germline-derived CDR1 and CDR2 are SGHVS and FQNEAQ. Losses at the gene ends were 5 bases for V and 0 bases for J; bases not matched to a gene: 15. CDR3 length: 20 residues. This chain's CDR3 is CASSPVRPGLVPSGANVLTF. DNA of the CDR3: TGTGCCAGCAGCCCAGTGCGACCGGGACTAGTCCCCTCTGGGGCCAACGTCCTGACTTTC.

V is TRBV5-1 and J is TRBJ2-7; 7 nucleotides line up with TRBD1. V dropped 2 bases and J dropped 5; count of bases not matched to a gene: 10. The length of the CDR3 is 15 residues. The germline V gene has CDR1 SGHRS and CDR2 YFSETQ. CDR3 nucleotides: TGCGCCAGCAGCTTAGCGGACAGGCGGGTCGACGAGCAGTACTTC. Its protein is CASSLADRRVDEQYF.

The table lists this clone with a count of one. V is TRBV7-2 and J is TRBJ2-1; D is unclear. Trimming took 5 bases from V and 9 from J, leaving 14 bases between them. The CDR3 is 13 amino acids. Germline V gene data show CDR1 as SGHTA and CDR2 as FQGNSA. The CDR3, as DNA: TGTGCCAGCAGCCATTGGGCCCCCCCTGAGCAGTTCTTC. It yields the protein CASSHWAPPEQFF. Full variable domain (rest looked up from reference TRBV7-2 and TRBJ2-1): GAGVSQSPSNKVTEKGKDVELRCDPISGHTALYWYRQSLGQGLEFLIYFQGNSAPDKSGLPSDRFSAERTGGSVSTLTIQRTQQEDSAVYLCASSHWAPPEQFFGPGTRLTVL.

The chain recombines TRBV18 with TRBJ1-2; D unresolved. Germline V gene data show CDR1 as KGHSH and CDR2 as LQKENI. The V end was cut by 1 base, the J end by 0 bases, with 18 bases between. This CDR3 contains 18 residues. The CDR3 spells CASSPQMTRAGPNYGYTF. The CDR3 region has the DNA TGTGCCAGCTCACCACAAATGACCCGGGCGGGTCCTAACTATGGCTACACCTTC.

The CDR3 nucleotides are TGTGCCAGTAGTATAGCCGGGTGGGATACGCAGTATTTT. It specifies CASSIAGWDTQYF. The chain couples TRBV19 to TRBJ2-3; D unresolved. The CDR3 has 13 residues. CDR1 is LNHDA and CDR2 is SQIVND in the germline V gene (reference sequence). Between the trimmed V and J ends, which lost 1 base and 6 bases, there was a span of 8 bases. The whole variable domain, remainder taken from reference TRBV19 and TRBJ2-3, is DGGITQSPKYLFRKEGQNVTLSCEQNLNHDAMYWYRQDPGQGLRLIYYSQIVNDFQKGDIAEGYSVSREKKESFPLTVTSAQKNPTAFYLCASSIAGWDTQYFGPGTRLTVL.

The gene calls are TRBV7-9 and TRBJ2-5; tentative D call: TRBD2 (5 bases). This CDR3 region has 12 residues. CDR1 SEHNR and CDR2 FQNEAQ come from the germline V gene (reference sequence). The V and J ends lost 7 bases and 5 bases respectively, with 11 bases between them. CDR3 loop: CASTKPGETQYF. CDR3 in DNA: TGTGCCAGCACCAAGCCGGGGGAGACCCAGTACTTC.

This chain links TRBV11-2 with TRBJ2-7; 9 nucleotides line up with TRBD2. The V and J ends lost 4 bases and 2 bases, in that order; junction bases with no gene match: 3. Germline lookup yields CDR1 SGHAT and CDR2 FQNNGV. CDR3 length equals 14 residues. The CDR3 nucleotides are TGTGCCAGCAGCTCTGCTAGCGGGACCTACGAGCAGTACTTC. Its translation is CASSSASGTYEQYF.

In nucleotides, the CDR3 is TGTGCCTGGAGAGTCACAGGGAATGAGCAGTTCTTC. Amino acids: CAWRVTGNEQFF. The chain is built from TRBV30 and TRBJ2-1; D is possibly TRBD1 (6 bases). Germline V gives CDR1 GTSNPN, CDR2 SVGIG (reference sequence). V lost 3 bases and J lost 7, with 10 bases in between. The CDR3 is made up of 12 amino acids.

The J gene is TRBJ1-5, the V gene TRBV28, with D possibly being TRBD1 (6 bases). Germline V gives CDR1 MDHEN, CDR2 SYDVKM. Trimming stripped 4 bases from V and 2 bases from J, with 9 bases between. The CDR3 loop spans 14 amino acids. For the CDR3, the DNA is TGTGCCAGCAGTTCGGCAGGGGGCAATCAGCCCCAGCATTTT. Translating gives CASSSAGGNQPQHF.

The CDR3 reads CASSYYGRETQYF. CDR3 bases: TGTGCCAGCAGTTATTACGGGAGGGAGACCCAGTACTTC. V and J are TRBV27 and TRBJ2-5; 7 bases map to TRBD2. Germline loops: CDR1 MNHEY, CDR2 SMNVEV (reference sequence). The V and J ends lost 4 bases and 5 bases, in that order; junction bases with no gene match: 4. The CDR3 sequence is 13 residues long.

The chain joins TRBV18 to TRBJ1-1, with a weak D call TRBD1 (5 bases). CDR3 size: 16 residues. Germline V CDR1 and CDR2: KGHSH, LQKENI. V lost 3 bases to trimming and J lost 0 bases, with 14 bases between them. The CDR3 DNA follows: TGTGCCAGCTCACCCCTGGGGCAGCGCCTGAACACTGAAGCTTTCTTT. Its translation: CASSPLGQRLNTEAFF. Using reference TRBV18 and TRBJ1-1 for the parts outside the CDR3, the full variable domain is NAGVMQNPRHLVRRRGQEARLRCSPMKGHSHVYWYRQLPEEGLKFMVYLQKENIIDESGMPKERFSAEFPKEGPSILRIQQVVRGDSAAYFCASSPLGQRLNTEAFFGQGTRLTVV.

The V gene is TRBV7-2, the J gene TRBJ2-7; 9 bases fit TRBD2. The CDR3 runs to 16 residues. With 1 base clipped from V and 0 bases from J, the junction kept 4 bases outside the gene matches. Germline V CDR1 and CDR2: SGHTA, FQGNSA. CDR3 in amino acids: CASSLGASGASYEQYF. CDR3 nucleotide sequence: TGTGCCAGCAGCTTAGGGGCTAGCGGGGCCTCCTACGAGCAGTACTTC.